The 9 T cell receptor beta chains listed next were all sequenced from one sample in a study of blood T cell repertoires in COVID-19. Generated by immunoSEQ multiplex PCR, the TCRdb table keeps only in-frame clones and is missing some. Of some 86,000 clones listed, approximately 87% were seen once; the top ten hold roughly 15%. What was sequenced was peripheral blood. These receptor sequences come from a woman in her 70s with acute or convalescent COVID-19.

The CDR3 DNA reads TGTGCCATCAGTGAGTCGCCAGGGGGGCAGGGGGCGATCTATGGCTACACCTTC. Amino acid sequence: CAISESPGGQGAIYGYTF. This chain uses TRBV10-3 with TRBJ1-2; 8 nucleotides line up with TRBD1. Trimming at V came to 0 bases and at J to 4 bases, leaving 13 bases not matched to a gene. Germline V gives CDR1 ENHRY, CDR2 SYGVKD. The CDR3 loop spans 18 amino acids.

The V gene is TRBV6-5, the J gene TRBJ1-5; TRBD1 is a possible D gene (5 bases). CDR1 and CDR2 (germline): MNHEY, SVGAGI. The CDR3 has 14 amino acids. Trimming shortened V by 5 bases and J by 0 bases, and 8 bases separated the two germline ends. The CDR3, as DNA: TGTGCCAGCAGTACGGGGGTTAGCAATCAGCCCCAGCATTTT. It encodes CASSTGVSNQPQHF.

This clone has a single count. The gene calls are TRBV18 and TRBJ2-7, with a tentative D call TRBD1 (6 bases). Germline-derived CDR1 and CDR2 are KGHSH and LQKENI. The CDR3 spans 13 residues. V lost 6 bases and J 7 bases, leaving 16 bases between the germline ends. The CDR3 spells CASSLGTPSEQYV. The CDR3 nucleotides read TGTGCCAGCTCCCTCGGGACACCCTCGGAGCAGTACGTC.

CDR3 loop: CAWAEDRPEAFF. The CDR3 DNA reads TGTGCCTGGGCCGAGGACAGACCAGAAGCTTTCTTT. This chain joins TRBV30 and TRBJ1-1, with D maybe TRBD1 (6 bases). Trimming took off 5 bases at V and 8 bases at J, with 15 bases between the two ends. The CDR3 runs to 12 residues. Germline values: CDR1 GTSNPN, CDR2 SVGIG (reference sequence). Full variable domain (outside the CDR3, taken from reference TRBV30 and TRBJ1-1): SQTIHQWPATLVQPVGSPLSLECTVEGTSNPNLYWYRQAAGRGLQLLFYSVGIGQISSEVPQNLSASRPQDRQFILSSKKLLLSDSGFYLCAWAEDRPEAFFGQGTRLTVV.

The V gene is TRBV10-3, the J gene TRBJ2-4, with D possibly being TRBD2 (5 bases). This CDR3 has 14 residues. The ends were cut back, 3 bases at V and 5 bases at J, with 11 bases in the middle. CDR1 is ENHRY and CDR2 is SYGVKD in the germline V gene. Written as DNA, the CDR3 is TGTGCCATCAGTGACCCCTCGGAGGAAAACATTCAGTACTTC. It codes for CAISDPSEENIQYF.

This chain joins TRBV7-9 and TRBJ2-1; 12 bases line up with TRBD2. V lost 4 bases and J lost 3; bases outside the gene matches: 4. Germline V lookup: CDR1 SEHNR, CDR2 FQNEAQ (reference sequence). The CDR3 runs to 16 residues. Here the CDR3 reads CASSSTSGSVYNEQFF. CDR3 nucleotide sequence: TGTGCCAGCAGCTCGACTAGCGGGAGCGTCTACAATGAGCAGTTCTTC.

The chain combines TRBV2 with TRBJ1-5; 9 positions agree with TRBD1. Germline V gives CDR1 SNHLY, CDR2 FYNNEI. CDR3 size: 14 residues. J gave up 7 bases and V 7 bases, and 8 bases lay outside the gene matches. CDR3 DNA: TGTGCCAGCACCCCGACAGGGGGAGGACAGCCCCAGCATTTT. As protein: CASTPTGGGQPQHF.

The J gene is TRBJ1-6, the V gene TRBV6-5, with a tentative D call TRBD1 (6 bases). Germline-derived CDR1 and CDR2 are MNHEY and SVGAGI. V was clipped by 8 bases and J by 7 bases, with 15 bases between them. The CDR3 length is 14 residues. This CDR3 reads CASRSGGQNSPLHF. CDR3 nucleotides: TGTGCCAGCCGGTCCGGGGGGCAGAATTCACCCCTCCACTTT.

V usage is TRBV28 and J usage is TRBJ2-3; D possibly corresponds to TRBD1 (6 bases). Germline V gene data show CDR1 as MDHEN and CDR2 as SYDVKM. The CDR3 length is 15 residues. V was clipped by 7 bases and J by 0 bases, with 14 bases between them. For the CDR3, the DNA is TGTGCCAGCAAGCAGGGGCCGTCTAGCACAGATACGCAGTATTTT. It codes for CASKQGPSSTDTQYF.